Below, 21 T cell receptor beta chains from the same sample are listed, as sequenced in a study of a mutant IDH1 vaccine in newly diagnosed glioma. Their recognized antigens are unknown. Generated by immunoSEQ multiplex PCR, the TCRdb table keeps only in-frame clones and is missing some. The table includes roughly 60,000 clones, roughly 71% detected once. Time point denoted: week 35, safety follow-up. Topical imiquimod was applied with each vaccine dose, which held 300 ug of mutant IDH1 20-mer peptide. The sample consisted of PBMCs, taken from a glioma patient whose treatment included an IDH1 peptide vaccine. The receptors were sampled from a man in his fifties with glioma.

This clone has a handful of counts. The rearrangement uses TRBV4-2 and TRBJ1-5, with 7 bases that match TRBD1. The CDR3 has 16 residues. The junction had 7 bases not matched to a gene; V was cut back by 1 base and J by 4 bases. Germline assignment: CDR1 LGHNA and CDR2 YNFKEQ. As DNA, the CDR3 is TGTGCCAGCAGCCAAGTAACGACAGGGCGGAATCAGCCCCAGCATTTT. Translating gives CASSQVTTGRNQPQHF.

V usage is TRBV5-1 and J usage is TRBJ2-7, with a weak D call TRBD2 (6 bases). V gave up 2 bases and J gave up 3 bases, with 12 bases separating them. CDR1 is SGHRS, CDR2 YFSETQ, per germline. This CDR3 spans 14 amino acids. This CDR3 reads CASSFSSGGYEQYF. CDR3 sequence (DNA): TGCGCCAGCAGCTTTAGTTCCGGGGGCTACGAGCAGTACTTC.

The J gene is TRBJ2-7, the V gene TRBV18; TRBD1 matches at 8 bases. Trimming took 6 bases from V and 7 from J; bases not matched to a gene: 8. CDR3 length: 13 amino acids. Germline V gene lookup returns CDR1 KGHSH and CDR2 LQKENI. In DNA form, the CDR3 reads TGTGCCAGCTCGAGGGGGGACAGGCGGGAGCAGTACTTC. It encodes CASSRGDRREQYF. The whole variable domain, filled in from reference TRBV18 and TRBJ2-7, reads NAGVMQNPRHLVRRRGQEARLRCSPMKGHSHVYWYRQLPEEGLKFMVYLQKENIIDESGMPKERFSAEFPKEGPSILRIQQVVRGDSAAYFCASSRGDRREQYFGPGTRLTVT.

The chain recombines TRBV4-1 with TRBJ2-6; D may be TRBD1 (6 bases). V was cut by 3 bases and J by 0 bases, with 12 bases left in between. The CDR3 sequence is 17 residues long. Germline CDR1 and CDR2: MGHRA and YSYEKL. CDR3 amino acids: CASSHLTGNSGANVLTF. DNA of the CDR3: TGCGCCAGCAGCCATCTTACAGGGAACTCTGGGGCCAACGTCCTGACTTTC.

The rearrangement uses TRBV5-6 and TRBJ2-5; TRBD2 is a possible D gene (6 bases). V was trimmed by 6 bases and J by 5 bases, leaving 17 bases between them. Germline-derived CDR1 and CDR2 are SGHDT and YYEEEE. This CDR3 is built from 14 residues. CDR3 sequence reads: CASNNWGSGETQYF. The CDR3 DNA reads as TGTGCCAGCAACAACTGGGGGAGCGGGGAGACCCAGTACTTC.

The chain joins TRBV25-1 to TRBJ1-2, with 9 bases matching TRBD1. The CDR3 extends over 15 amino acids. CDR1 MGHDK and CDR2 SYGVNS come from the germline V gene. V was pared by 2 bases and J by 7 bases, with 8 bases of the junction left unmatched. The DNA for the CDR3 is TGTGCCAGCAGTGAAGAGGACAGGGGATGGTTTGGCTACACCTTC. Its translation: CASSEEDRGWFGYTF.

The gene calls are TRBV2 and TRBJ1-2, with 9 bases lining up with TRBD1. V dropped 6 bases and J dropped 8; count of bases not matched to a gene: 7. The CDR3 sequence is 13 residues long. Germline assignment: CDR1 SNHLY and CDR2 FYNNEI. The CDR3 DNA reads TGTGCCAGCAGACTAGTTACAGGGGGCGGCTACACCTTC. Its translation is CASRLVTGGGYTF.

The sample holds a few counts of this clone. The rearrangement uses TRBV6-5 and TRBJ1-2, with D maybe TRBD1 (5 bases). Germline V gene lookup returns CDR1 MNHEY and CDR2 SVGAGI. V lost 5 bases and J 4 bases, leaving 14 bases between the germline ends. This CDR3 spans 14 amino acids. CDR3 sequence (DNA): TGTGCCAGCAGTCCCGCCCCAGGGTCCTATGGCTACACCTTC. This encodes CASSPAPGSYGYTF.

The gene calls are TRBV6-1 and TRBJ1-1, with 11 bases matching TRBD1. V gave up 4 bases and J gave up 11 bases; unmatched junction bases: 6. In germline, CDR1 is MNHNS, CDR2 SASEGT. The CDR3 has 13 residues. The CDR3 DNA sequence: TGTGCCAGCAGTGTAGCCGGACAGGGGGCCGCTTTCTTT. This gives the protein CASSVAGQGAAFF.

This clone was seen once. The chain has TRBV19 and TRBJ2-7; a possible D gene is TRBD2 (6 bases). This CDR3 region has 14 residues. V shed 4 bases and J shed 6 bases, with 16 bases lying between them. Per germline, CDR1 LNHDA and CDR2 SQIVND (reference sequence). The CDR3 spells CASSTSLTSPEQYF. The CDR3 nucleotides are TGTGCCAGTAGTACTTCCTTGACTAGTCCCGAGCAGTACTTC. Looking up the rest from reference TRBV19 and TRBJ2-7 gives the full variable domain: DGGITQSPKYLFRKEGQNVTLSCEQNLNHDAMYWYRQDPGQGLRLIYYSQIVNDFQKGDIAEGYSVSREKKESFPLTVTSAQKNPTAFYLCASSTSLTSPEQYFGPGTRLTVT.

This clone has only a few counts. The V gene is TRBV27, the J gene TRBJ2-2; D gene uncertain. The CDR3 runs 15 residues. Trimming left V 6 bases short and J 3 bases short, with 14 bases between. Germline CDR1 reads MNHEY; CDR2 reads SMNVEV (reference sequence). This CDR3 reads CASRAQFTDTGELFF. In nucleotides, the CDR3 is TGTGCCAGCAGGGCCCAGTTTACGGACACCGGGGAGCTGTTTTTT.

The CDR3 loop reads CASSQVPNTEAFF. The CDR3 nucleotides read TGTGCCAGCAGCCAAGTTCCGAACACTGAAGCTTTCTTT. This chain joins TRBV14 and TRBJ1-1; unclear D gene. Germline CDR1 SGHDN, CDR2 FVKESK. The V gene lost 1 base and the J gene lost 1 base, with 4 bases spanning the gap. The CDR3 has 13 residues.

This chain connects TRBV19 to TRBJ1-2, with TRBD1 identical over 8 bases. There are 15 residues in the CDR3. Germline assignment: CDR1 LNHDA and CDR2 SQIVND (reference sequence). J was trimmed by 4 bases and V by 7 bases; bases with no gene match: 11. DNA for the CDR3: TGTGCCAGTACTCCCCGTAGACAGGGGATCTATGGCTACACCTTC. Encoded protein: CASTPRRQGIYGYTF.

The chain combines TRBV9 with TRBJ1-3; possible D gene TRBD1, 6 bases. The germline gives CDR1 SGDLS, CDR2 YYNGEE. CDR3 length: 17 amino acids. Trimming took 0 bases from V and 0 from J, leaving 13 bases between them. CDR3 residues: CASSVGYRAYSGNTIYF. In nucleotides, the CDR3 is TGTGCCAGCAGCGTAGGGTACAGGGCCTACTCTGGAAACACCATATATTTT.

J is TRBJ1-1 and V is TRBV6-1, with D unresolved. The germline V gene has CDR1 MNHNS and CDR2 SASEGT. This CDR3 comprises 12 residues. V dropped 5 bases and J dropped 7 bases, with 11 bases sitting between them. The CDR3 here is CASSHGPIEAFF. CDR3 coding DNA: TGTGCCAGCAGTCACGGACCGATTGAAGCTTTCTTT.

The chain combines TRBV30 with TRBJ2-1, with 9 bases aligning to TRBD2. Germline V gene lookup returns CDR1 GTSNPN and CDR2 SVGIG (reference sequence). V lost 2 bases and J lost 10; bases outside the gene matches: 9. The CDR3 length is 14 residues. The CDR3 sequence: CAWSRASGVGEQFF. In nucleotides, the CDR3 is TGTGCCTGGAGTCGGGCTAGCGGGGTAGGCGAGCAGTTCTTC.

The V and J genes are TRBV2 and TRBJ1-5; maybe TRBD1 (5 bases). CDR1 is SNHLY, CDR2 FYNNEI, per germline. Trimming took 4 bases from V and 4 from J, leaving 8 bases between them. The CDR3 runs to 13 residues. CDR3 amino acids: CASSATGNQPQHF. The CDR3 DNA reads TGTGCCAGCAGTGCTACAGGAAATCAGCCCCAGCATTTT.

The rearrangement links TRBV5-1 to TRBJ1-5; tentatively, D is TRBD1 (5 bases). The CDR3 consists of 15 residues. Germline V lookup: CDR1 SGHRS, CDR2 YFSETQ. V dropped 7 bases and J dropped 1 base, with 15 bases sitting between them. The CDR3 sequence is CASPVRGESNQPQHF. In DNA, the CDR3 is TGCGCCAGCCCGGTGCGGGGGGAGAGCAATCAGCCCCAGCATTTT.

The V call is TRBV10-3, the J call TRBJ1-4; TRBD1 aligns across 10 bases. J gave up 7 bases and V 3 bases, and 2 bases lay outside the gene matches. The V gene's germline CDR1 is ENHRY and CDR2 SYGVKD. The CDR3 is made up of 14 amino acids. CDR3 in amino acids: CAISEGTGAEKLFF. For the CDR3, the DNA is TGTGCCATCAGTGAAGGGACAGGGGCTGAAAAACTGTTTTTT.

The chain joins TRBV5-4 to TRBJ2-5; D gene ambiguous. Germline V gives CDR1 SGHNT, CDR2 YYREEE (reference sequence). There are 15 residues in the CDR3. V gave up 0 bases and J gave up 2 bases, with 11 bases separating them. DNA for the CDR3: TGTGCCAGCAGCTTGGGAGTGCGCGGACAAGAGACCCAGTACTTC. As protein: CASSLGVRGQETQYF.

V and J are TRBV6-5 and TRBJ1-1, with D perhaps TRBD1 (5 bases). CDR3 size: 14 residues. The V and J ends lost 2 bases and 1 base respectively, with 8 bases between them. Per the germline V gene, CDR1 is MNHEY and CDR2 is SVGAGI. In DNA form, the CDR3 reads TGTGCCAGCAGTTACGGGACTACGAACACTGAAGCTTTCTTT. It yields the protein CASSYGTTNTEAFF.